The 13 T cell receptor beta chains presented below share a single source sample, sequenced in a study of identifying expanded T cells in peripheral blood. Clones were sequenced by immunoSEQ multiplex PCR, and TCRdb holds only the in-frame ones, with some missing. The sample carries approximately 130,000 clones, more than 80% recorded once. Sequenced input: blood. These receptors were taken from a person aged 18 to 75 in good health.

The chain couples TRBV4-1 to TRBJ1-4; D unclear. With 0 bases removed from V and 7 bases from J, the gap between germline ends came to 12 bases. Per the germline V gene, CDR1 is MGHRA and CDR2 is YSYEKL. This CDR3 contains 15 residues. CDR3 loop: CASSQEERRVEKLFF. The CDR3 nucleotides read TGCGCCAGCAGCCAAGAGGAGAGGCGGGTTGAAAAACTGTTTTTT.

The chain recombines TRBV11-3 with TRBJ2-3; D is undetermined. CDR1 and CDR2 from the germline V gene are SGHNT and YENEEA. The CDR3 has 14 residues. V was clipped by 6 bases and J by 2 bases, with 12 bases between them. Here the CDR3 reads CASSPSTPTDTQYF. The CDR3 nucleotides are TGTGCCAGCAGTCCCTCCACCCCCACAGATACGCAGTATTTT.

This clone was picked up one time. V and J are TRBV5-6 and TRBJ2-7; 8 nucleotides align to TRBD1. This CDR3 spans 15 amino acids. V trimming: 3 bases; J trimming: 0 bases; junction bases outside the gene matches: 5. Germline V gene sequence: CDR1 SGHDT, CDR2 YYEEEE. CDR3 sequence reads: CASSSDGQGSYEQYF. The DNA of the CDR3 is TGTGCCAGCAGCTCCGACGGACAGGGCTCCTACGAGCAGTACTTC.

This clone occurred a few times. The chain has TRBV2 and TRBJ1-2, with D possibly being TRBD1 (5 bases). The CDR3 loop spans 16 amino acids. With 5 bases removed from V and 2 bases from J, the gap between germline ends came to 18 bases. CDR1 and CDR2 from the germline V gene are SNHLY and FYNNEI. Here the CDR3 reads CASSLPGTYSNYGYTF. The CDR3 DNA sequence: TGTGCCAGCAGTCTACCGGGGACCTACTCCAACTATGGCTACACCTTC.

The chain employs TRBV5-1 and TRBJ1-1; tentatively, D is TRBD1 (5 bases). The germline CDR1 and CDR2 sequences are SGHRS and YFSETQ. V was shortened by 6 bases and J by 4 bases, with 25 bases between the two germline ends. This CDR3 region has 17 residues. Here the CDR3 DNA reads TGCGCCAGCACCCGGGGGTCGGCCAGTCCCCCCGGCACTGAAGCTTTCTTT. Its translation: CASTRGSASPPGTEAFF. The whole variable domain, remainder taken from reference TRBV5-1 and TRBJ1-1, is KAGVTQTPRYLIKTRGQQVTLSCSPISGHRSVSWYQQTPGQGLQFLFEYFSETQRNKGNFPGRFSGRQFSNSRSEMNVSTLELGDSALYLCASTRGSASPPGTEAFFGQGTRLTVV.

The gene calls are TRBV11-3 and TRBJ1-1, with TRBD1 as a possible D gene (5 bases). The CDR3 length is 13 residues. V lost 5 bases to trimming and J lost 4 bases, with 11 bases between them. Germline CDR1 and CDR2: SGHNT and YENEEA. The CDR3 is CASSRRGGTEAFF. CDR3 sequence (DNA): TGTGCCAGCAGCCGGCGGGGGGGCACTGAAGCTTTCTTT.

This sequence joins TRBV5-6 and TRBJ1-2; tentative D call: TRBD1 (5 bases). There are 15 residues in the CDR3. Per germline, CDR1 SGHDT and CDR2 YYEEEE. Between the trimmed V and J ends, which lost 0 bases and 0 bases, there was a span of 9 bases. The CDR3: CASSLVGQANYGYTF. The DNA of the CDR3 is TGTGCCAGCAGCTTGGTGGGGCAAGCTAACTATGGCTACACCTTC. Supplemented by reference TRBV5-6 and TRBJ1-2, the full variable domain reads DAGVTQSPTHLIKTRGQQVTLRCSPKSGHDTVSWYQQALGQGPQFIFQYYEEEERQRGNFPDRFSGHQFPNYSSELNVNALLLGDSALYLCASSLVGQANYGYTFGSGTRLTVV.

V gene TRBV7-2 combines with J gene TRBJ1-1; D unresolved. CDR3 length: 13 amino acids. Germline-derived CDR1 and CDR2 are SGHTA and FQGNSA. V was shortened by 5 bases and J by 5 bases, with 12 bases between the two germline ends. This CDR3 reads CASSGDARTEAFF. For the CDR3, the DNA is TGTGCCAGCAGCGGTGACGCCCGGACTGAAGCTTTCTTT. Based on the CDR3 plus reference TRBV7-2 and TRBJ1-1, the full variable domain is GAGVSQSPSNKVTEKGKDVELRCDPISGHTALYWYRQSLGQGLEFLIYFQGNSAPDKSGLPSDRFSAERTGGSVSTLTIQRTQQEDSAVYLCASSGDARTEAFFGQGTRLTVV.

The J gene is TRBJ2-1, the V gene TRBV6-6; unclear D gene. The CDR3 runs to 16 residues. Germline CDR1 is MNHNY and CDR2 is SVGAGI (reference sequence). The V gene lost 0 bases and the J gene lost 0 bases, with 9 bases spanning the gap. CDR3 bases: TGTGCCAGCAGTTACTCAGCCACCAGCTCCTACAATGAGCAGTTCTTC. Translating gives CASSYSATSSYNEQFF.

This chain joins TRBV7-2 and TRBJ1-1; tentatively, D is TRBD1 (5 bases). This CDR3 contains 14 residues. V gave up 1 base and J gave up 4 bases, with 10 bases separating them. Germline CDR1 is SGHTA and CDR2 is FQGNSA. The CDR3 here is CASSLEQARTEAFF. CDR3 bases: TGTGCCAGCAGCTTAGAACAGGCACGCACTGAAGCTTTCTTT.

The J gene is TRBJ2-2, the V gene TRBV18, with D hard to call. CDR1 KGHSH and CDR2 LQKENI come from the germline V gene. V was pared by 0 bases and J by 4 bases, with 6 bases between. The CDR3 consists of 14 residues. The CDR3 reads CASSPPGFTGELFF. The CDR3 DNA sequence: TGTGCCAGCTCACCACCGGGATTCACCGGGGAGCTGTTTTTT.

The chain recombines TRBV6-5 with TRBJ2-1, with D perhaps TRBD1 (6 bases). V shed 0 bases and J shed 7 bases, with 13 bases lying between them. Germline CDR1 is MNHEY and CDR2 is SVGAGI. This CDR3 is 15 amino acids long. CDR3 coding DNA: TGTGCCAGCAGTTACTCGGGGGCAGGGGATAATGAGCAGTTCTTC. This codes for CASSYSGAGDNEQFF.

The chain employs TRBV2 and TRBJ2-7, with 8 bases that match TRBD1. The germline V gene has CDR1 SNHLY and CDR2 FYNNEI. This CDR3 region has 16 residues. The trim removed 3 bases at V and 0 bases at J, leaving 7 bases unmatched. The DNA of the CDR3 is TGTGCCAGCAGTGATGTGGGCGGGACAGGCTCCTACGAGCAGTACTTC. This codes for CASSDVGGTGSYEQYF.